Below are 16 T cell receptor beta chains sequenced from a single sample in a study of OX40 agonist ivuxolimab in advanced cancers. Libraries were prepared by immunoSEQ multiplex PCR; TCRdb keeps only in-frame clonotypes and omits some of them. Of tens of thousands of clones in the sample, around 82% were seen once. This material consisted of CD4+ or CD8+ T cells sorted from blood, taken in a trial of the OX40 agonist ivuxolimab. The receptors originated from an adult with an advanced solid tumor such as melanoma, head and neck, liver or kidney cancer.

This sequence joins TRBV6-1 and TRBJ2-7; 9 bases fit TRBD2. The CDR3 is made up of 15 amino acids. CDR1 is MNHNS and CDR2 is SASEGT in the germline V gene. V lost 1 base and J lost 7; bases outside the gene matches: 8. DNA for the CDR3: TGTGCCAGCAGTGAAGTTGTAGCGGGAGAGCAAGAGCAGTACTTC. Protein: CASSEVVAGEQEQYF.

The gene calls are TRBV5-5 and TRBJ1-2; no reliable D call. Germline V gene lookup returns CDR1 SGHKS and CDR2 YYEKEE (reference sequence). Trimming shortened V by 0 bases and J by 1 base, and 7 bases separated the two germline ends. This CDR3 has 14 residues. This CDR3 reads CASSLGRNNYGYTF. DNA of the CDR3: TGTGCCAGCAGCTTGGGTCGGAATAACTATGGCTACACCTTC.

There are a few counts of this clone. The chain employs TRBV5-4 and TRBJ2-1, with 13 bases matching TRBD2. Germline CDR1 SGHNT, CDR2 YYREEE (reference sequence). V was clipped by 4 bases and J by 4 bases; unmatched bases: 5. The CDR3 loop spans 16 amino acids. The CDR3: CASSPGTSGIYNEQFF. The CDR3 nucleotides are TGTGCCAGCAGCCCAGGGACTAGCGGGATATACAATGAGCAGTTCTTC.

The chain recombines TRBV7-2 with TRBJ2-2; the D call may be TRBD1 or TRBD2 (5 bases each). Trimming cost V 2 bases and J 0 bases, with 10 bases left between them. The CDR3 runs 16 residues. Germline values: CDR1 SGHTA, CDR2 FQGNSA. The CDR3 nucleotides read TGTGCCAGCAGCTTAAGGAGGACACCGAACACCGGGGAGCTGTTTTTT. Protein: CASSLRRTPNTGELFF.

The chain carries TRBV11-3 and TRBJ2-7, with 7 bases identical to TRBD1. The V gene's germline CDR1 is SGHNT and CDR2 YENEEA. After removal of 5 bases from V and 2 bases from J, the junction contained 6 bases not matched to a gene. The length of the CDR3 is 14 residues. Written as DNA, the CDR3 is TGTGCCAGCAGCCGCCGGGACAGCCCCTACGAGCAGTACTTC. Its translation is CASSRRDSPYEQYF.

The chain links TRBV12-5 to TRBJ1-1, with D hard to call. Trimming stripped 2 bases from V and 1 base from J, with 11 bases between. The germline V gene encodes CDR1 LGHNT and CDR2 FRNRAP. The CDR3 totals 15 residues. The CDR3 sequence is CASGLREAGNTEAFF. As DNA, the CDR3 is TGTGCTAGTGGTTTGCGGGAGGCGGGGAACACTGAAGCTTTCTTT.

In nucleotides, the CDR3 is TGTGCCAGCGAGGGGGTAACCTACAATGAGCAGTTCTTC. This gives the protein CASEGVTYNEQFF. The chain recombines TRBV2 with TRBJ2-1; the D gene is possibly TRBD1 (6 bases). CDR3 length: 13 amino acids. The ends were cut back, 8 bases at V and 2 bases at J, with 10 bases in the middle. CDR1 is SNHLY and CDR2 is FYNNEI in the germline V gene.

In this sample, this clone turned up once. J is TRBJ2-7 and V is TRBV7-9, with 7 positions matching TRBD2. Germline values: CDR1 SEHNR, CDR2 FQNEAQ (reference sequence). Trimming removed 5 bases from V and 2 bases from J; junction bases left unmatched: 9. The CDR3 contains 15 residues. The CDR3 nucleotides read TGTGCCAGCAGCCCGGGAGGAGGGCGGACCTACGAGCAGTACTTC. Protein: CASSPGGGRTYEQYF. Full variable domain (rest looked up from reference TRBV7-9 and TRBJ2-7): DTGVSQNPRHKITKRGQNVTFRCDPISEHNRLYWYRQTLGQGPEFLTYFQNEAQLEKSRLLSDRFSAERPKGSFSTLEIQRTEQGDSAMYLCASSPGGGRTYEQYFGPGTRLTVT.

V usage is TRBV5-1 and J usage is TRBJ2-7; 10 bases fit TRBD1. This CDR3 has 14 amino acids. The germline gives CDR1 SGHRS, CDR2 YFSETQ. The junction had 3 bases not matched to a gene; V was cut back by 0 bases and J by 6 bases. This CDR3 reads CASSLGRTGGEQYF. CDR3 nucleotides: TGCGCCAGCAGCTTGGGGAGGACAGGGGGCGAGCAGTACTTC. Based on the CDR3 plus reference TRBV5-1 and TRBJ2-7, the full variable domain is KAGVTQTPRYLIKTRGQQVTLSCSPISGHRSVSWYQQTPGQGLQFLFEYFSETQRNKGNFPGRFSGRQFSNSRSEMNVSTLELGDSALYLCASSLGRTGGEQYFGPGTRLTVT.

The gene calls are TRBV19 and TRBJ1-6, with D hard to call. The V gene's germline CDR1 is LNHDA and CDR2 SQIVND (reference sequence). Trimming took off 5 bases at V and 3 bases at J, with 11 bases between the two ends. The CDR3 sequence is 15 residues long. CDR3 region: CASSRPGDYNSPLHF. The CDR3 bases are TGTGCCAGTAGTCGTCCGGGTGACTATAATTCACCCCTCCACTTT.

This chain joins TRBV6-6 and TRBJ1-5, with 10 nucleotides matching TRBD1. Germline loops: CDR1 MNHNY, CDR2 SVGAGI (reference sequence). This CDR3 contains 14 residues. V trimming: 6 bases; J trimming: 7 bases; junction bases outside the gene matches: 6. CDR3 region: CASRTGGLVQPQHF. DNA of the CDR3: TGTGCCAGCAGGACAGGGGGCCTTGTGCAGCCCCAGCATTTT.

This chain links TRBV19 with TRBJ1-1; D is uncertain. Trimming cost V 6 bases and J 1 base, with 12 bases left between them. The CDR3 extends over 14 amino acids. Germline CDR1 is LNHDA and CDR2 is SQIVND (reference sequence). DNA of the CDR3: TGTGCCAGTAGCCCCCGAGCTTGGAACACTGAAGCTTTCTTT. Residues: CASSPRAWNTEAFF.

V gene TRBV9 combines with J gene TRBJ1-5; 8 nucleotides line up with TRBD1. Per germline, CDR1 SGDLS and CDR2 YYNGEE. The CDR3 runs to 15 residues. The J segment lost 5 bases and the V segment lost 0 bases, leaving 4 bases of the junction unmatched. The CDR3 sequence: CASSVAQDRDQPQHF. The CDR3 DNA is TGTGCCAGCAGCGTAGCTCAGGACAGGGATCAGCCCCAGCATTTT.

This chain links TRBV18 with TRBJ1-1; TRBD1 is a possible D gene (6 bases). The CDR3 contains 15 residues. Germline CDR1 reads KGHSH; CDR2 reads LQKENI. The V and J ends lost 2 bases and 1 base respectively, with 11 bases between them. CDR3 in amino acids: CASSPLDSKNTEAFF. CDR3 bases: TGTGCCAGCTCACCATTGGACAGTAAGAACACTGAAGCTTTCTTT.

This chain joins TRBV27 and TRBJ2-1; 7 nucleotides line up with TRBD2. Germline-derived CDR1 and CDR2 are MNHEY and SMNVEV (reference sequence). This CDR3 spans 14 amino acids. Germline trimming cut 7 bases from V and 5 bases from J; bases unmatched to any gene: 8. The CDR3 nucleotides read TGTGCCAGCAAATCGGTGACTAGCAACAATGAGCAGTTCTTC. Protein sequence: CASKSVTSNNEQFF.

The chain is built from TRBV5-1 and TRBJ1-1, with D unresolved. V was cut by 3 bases and J by 3 bases, with 9 bases left in between. The CDR3 covers 13 residues. Germline CDR1 reads SGHRS; CDR2 reads YFSETQ. The CDR3 DNA is TGCGCCAGCAGCTCAACATTGGACACTGAAGCTTTCTTT. Translating gives CASSSTLDTEAFF.